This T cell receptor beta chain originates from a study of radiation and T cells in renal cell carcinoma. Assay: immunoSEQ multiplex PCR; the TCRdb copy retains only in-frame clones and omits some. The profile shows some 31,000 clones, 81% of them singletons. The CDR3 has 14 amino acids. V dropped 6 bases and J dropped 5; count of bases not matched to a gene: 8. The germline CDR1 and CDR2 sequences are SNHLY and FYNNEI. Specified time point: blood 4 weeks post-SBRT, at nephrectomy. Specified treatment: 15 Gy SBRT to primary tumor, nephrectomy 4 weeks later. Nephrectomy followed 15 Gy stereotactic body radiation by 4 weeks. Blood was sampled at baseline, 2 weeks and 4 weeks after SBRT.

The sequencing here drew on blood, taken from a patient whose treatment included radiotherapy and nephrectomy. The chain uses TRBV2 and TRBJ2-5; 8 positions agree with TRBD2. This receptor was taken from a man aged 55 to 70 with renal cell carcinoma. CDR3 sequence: CASSHEGGGETQYF. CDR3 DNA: TGTGCCAGCAGCCATGAGGGCGGGGGGGAGACCCAGTACTTC.